A selection of T cell receptor beta chains follows, all from one sample in a study of blood T cell repertoires in COVID-19. This table comes from immunoSEQ multiplex PCR, and its TCRdb copy is limited to in-frame clones, with some not included. The sample gives some 68,000 clones, around 90% of which show up once; approximately 2.5% is in the top ten. Sequenced: peripheral blood. The receptors were sampled from a human donor in a cohort sampled during active COVID-19. The CDR3 runs from the conserved cysteine through the conserved F or W. D genes are given only for firm matches. Only some rows state a clone size, as once, few, many or a class for expanded clones.

v_call: TRBV5-4; d_call: -; j_call: TRBJ2-7; clone_size: -; cdr3_aa: CASSIPVGSSYEQYF; cdr3_nt: TGTGCCAGCAGTATCCCGGTGGGGAGCTCCTACGAGCAGTACTTC
v_call: TRBV9; d_call: -; j_call: TRBJ2-3; clone_size: -; cdr3_aa: CASSGWADWNTDTQYF; cdr3_nt: TGTGCCAGCAGCGGTTGGGCGGACTGGAACACAGATACGCAGTATTTT
v_call: TRBV10-3; d_call: -; j_call: TRBJ2-5; clone_size: -; cdr3_aa: CAISEPSRVRETQYF; cdr3_nt: TGTGCCATCAGTGAGCCAAGCAGGGTGAGAGAGACCCAGTACTTC
v_call: TRBV5-4; d_call: -; j_call: TRBJ2-7; clone_size: -; cdr3_aa: CASSLDGFYEQYF; cdr3_nt: TGTGCCAGCAGCCTGGACGGGTTCTACGAGCAGTACTTC
v_call: TRBV27; d_call: -; j_call: TRBJ1-6; clone_size: -; cdr3_aa: CASSYTTMGFLHF; cdr3_nt: TGTGCCAGCAGTTATACGACAATGGGCTTCCTCCACTTT
v_call: TRBV6-1; d_call: -; j_call: TRBJ2-7; clone_size: once; cdr3_aa: CASSEAEWSSYEQYF; cdr3_nt: TGTGCCAGCAGTGAAGCGGAGTGGAGTAGCTACGAGCAGTACTTC
v_call: TRBV29-1; d_call: -; j_call: TRBJ1-2; clone_size: medium-sized; cdr3_aa: CSVGDGDGYGYTF; cdr3_nt: TGCAGCGTTGGTGACGGGGATGGCTATGGCTACACCTTC
v_call: TRBV13; d_call: TRBD1; j_call: TRBJ1-2; clone_size: -; cdr3_aa: CASSLWDRGHGYTF; cdr3_nt: TGTGCCAGCAGCTTATGGGACAGGGGGCATGGCTACACCTTC
v_call: TRBV5-5; d_call: TRBD1; j_call: TRBJ1-5; clone_size: -; cdr3_aa: CASSLDRVNQPQHF; cdr3_nt: TGTGCCAGCAGCCTCGACAGGGTAAATCAGCCCCAGCATTTT
v_call: TRBV7-3; d_call: TRBD1; j_call: TRBJ2-2; clone_size: few; cdr3_aa: CASSWTGNTGELFF; cdr3_nt: TGTGCCAGCAGCTGGACAGGGAACACCGGGGAGCTGTTTTTT
v_call: TRBV4-3; d_call: -; j_call: TRBJ1-2; clone_size: -; cdr3_aa: CASSQDRTVRYGYTF; cdr3_nt: TGCGCCAGCAGCCAGGATAGGACAGTCCGTTATGGCTACACCTTC
v_call: TRBV28; d_call: TRBD1; j_call: TRBJ1-1; clone_size: -; cdr3_aa: CASSTPAAGGRTEAFF; cdr3_nt: TGTGCCAGCAGTACCCCAGCGGCAGGGGGGCGCACTGAAGCTTTCTTT
v_call: TRBV10-3; d_call: TRBD1; j_call: TRBJ1-6; clone_size: -; cdr3_aa: CAISRSDRGRNSPLHF; cdr3_nt: TGTGCCATCAGCCGATCGGACAGGGGGCGTAATTCACCCCTCCACTTT
v_call: TRBV9; d_call: -; j_call: TRBJ2-1; clone_size: -; cdr3_aa: CASSPPYEQFF; cdr3_nt: TGTGCCAGCAGCCCTCCCTATGAGCAGTTCTTC
v_call: TRBV7-2; d_call: TRBD1; j_call: TRBJ2-1; clone_size: -; cdr3_aa: CASTLDRGHEQFF; cdr3_nt: TGTGCCAGCACCCTAGACAGGGGCCATGAGCAGTTCTTC
v_call: TRBV5-1; d_call: -; j_call: TRBJ1-5; clone_size: -; cdr3_aa: CASSLGVVGGDQPQHF; cdr3_nt: TGCGCCAGCAGCTTGGGTGTAGTAGGAGGAGATCAGCCCCAGCATTTT
v_call: TRBV19; d_call: TRBD1; j_call: TRBJ2-7; clone_size: -; cdr3_aa: CASRDRGYEQYF; cdr3_nt: TGTGCCAGTAGGGACAGGGGGTACGAGCAGTACTTC
v_call: TRBV7-9; d_call: -; j_call: TRBJ1-3; clone_size: -; cdr3_aa: CASSPTENGNTIYF; cdr3_nt: TGTGCCAGCAGCCCGACAGAAAACGGAAACACCATATATTTT
v_call: TRBV5-4; d_call: -; j_call: TRBJ1-6; clone_size: -; cdr3_aa: CASSSGSGMSSYNSPLHF; cdr3_nt: TGTGCCAGCAGCTCCGGTTCAGGGATGAGCTCCTATAATTCACCCCTCCACTTT
v_call: TRBV6-5; d_call: TRBD1; j_call: TRBJ1-2; clone_size: -; cdr3_aa: CASNLDRNYGYTF; cdr3_nt: TGTGCCAGCAACCTGGACAGGAACTATGGCTACACCTTC
v_call: TRBV24-1; d_call: -; j_call: TRBJ2-5; clone_size: -; cdr3_aa: CATSDVADQETQYF; cdr3_nt: TGTGCCACCAGTGATGTGGCAGACCAAGAGACCCAGTACTTC
v_call: TRBV19; d_call: -; j_call: TRBJ2-3; clone_size: -; cdr3_aa: CASSIPRGGTDTQYF; cdr3_nt: TGTGCCAGTAGTATACCTCGGGGAGGCACAGATACGCAGTATTTT
v_call: TRBV2; d_call: -; j_call: TRBJ1-1; clone_size: -; cdr3_aa: CASSGDTEAFF; cdr3_nt: TGTGCCAGCAGCGGGGACACTGAAGCTTTCTTT
v_call: TRBV6-5; d_call: TRBD2; j_call: TRBJ2-7; clone_size: -; cdr3_aa: CASSSVPPGGLYEQYF; cdr3_nt: TGTGCCAGCAGTTCTGTACCACCGGGAGGGCTCTACGAGCAGTACTTC